The entry that follows covers one T cell receptor (beta chain) sequence. The CDR3 sequence is 10 residues long. Deletions cut 4 bases from V and 7 bases from J, with 4 bases between. Germline values: CDR1 MDHEN, CDR2 SYDVKM. About 30,000 T cell genomes, or around 200 ng DNA, went into the sorted-subset replicate PCRs. Method: immunoSEQ multiplex PCR; TCRdb's copy keeps in-frame clones and lacks some. The table has around 1 million clones, over 75% seen once; the top ten hold about 1.5%. The investigators split CD4+ cells into a CD45RA+ naive subset and a CD45RA-negative memory subset. The data stem from a study of shared clonotypes between healthy human individuals.

The TCR comes from a man between 18 and 35 years old in good health. The chain joins TRBV28 to TRBJ1-1; D gene unclear. Sample: memory CD4+ T cells sorted from blood. The sample's subset: CD45RA-negative fraction. The DNA of the CDR3 is TGTGCCAGCAGTTACGGTGAAGCTTTCTTT. Translating it yields CASSYGEAFF.